This T cell receptor beta chain was identified in a study of T cells expressing NK-cell markers. CDR1 and CDR2 from the germline V gene are DFQATT and SNEGSKA (reference sequence). This CDR3 has 13 amino acids. Reprocessing the 5' RACE reads, TCRdb reports a single entry for every CDR3 protein and omits DNA. The table for this sample gives 550,000 to 600,000 distinct CDR3 sequences. The source of this sequence is a young man in good health. This chain links TRBV20-1 with TRBJ2-3; no DNA is available, so the TRBD2 call from TCRdb remains unchecked. The material sequenced was blood T cells: a sorted CD56 or NKG2C T cell subset, CD4+ or CD8+ T cells, or bulk PBMC T cells (not recorded which). The CDR3 sequence: CSARRDFTDTQYF.